This passage covers 13 T cell receptor beta chains from one sample sequenced in a study of cytomegalovirus exposure and HLA in healthy donors. The PCR had 60 Vbeta and 13 Jbeta primers. Generated by immunoSEQ multiplex PCR, the TCRdb table keeps only in-frame clones and is missing some. The profile covers fewer than 100,000 clones, with about four fifths appearing a single time and about 3.8% taken by the ten largest. The sample consisted of PBMCs. The origin of the receptors is a woman aged 40 to 50 in good health and CMV-seronegative.

The chain couples TRBV7-9 to TRBJ1-5; perhaps TRBD1 as D (5 bases). CDR3 length: 14 residues. Trimming removed 5 bases at V and 2 bases at J, with 10 bases between. Germline lookup yields CDR1 SEHNR and CDR2 FQNEAQ (reference sequence). CDR3 nucleotides: TGTGCCAGCAGCCCCGAGACAGGCAATCAGCCCCAGCATTTT. This translates into CASSPETGNQPQHF.

This clone was found a few times. The V and J genes are TRBV2 and TRBJ1-1, with 8 bases aligning to TRBD1. With 7 bases clipped from V and 6 bases from J, the junction kept 7 bases outside the gene matches. Germline V gives CDR1 SNHLY, CDR2 FYNNEI. This CDR3 is 13 amino acids long. CDR3 sequence (DNA): TGTGCCAGCAAGCAACAGGGGGTGTCTGAAGCTTTCTTT. Its translation is CASKQQGVSEAFF.

About this clone: A read error may produce the germline difference seen at one junction end. The rearrangement uses TRBV4-3 and TRBJ1-1; no reliable D call. The germline CDR1 and CDR2 sequences are LGHNA and YSLEER. This CDR3 comprises 15 residues. The chain's CDR3 is CASSQGVRVNPEAFF. As DNA, the CDR3 is TGCGCCAGCAGCCAAGGAGTCCGGGTGAACCCTGAAGCTTTCTTT.

The table lists this clone with a count of one. The chain joins TRBV30 to TRBJ2-7, with D possibly TRBD2 on 6 matching bases. Germline V gives CDR1 GTSNPN, CDR2 SVGIG (reference sequence). The ends were cut back, 0 bases at V and 6 bases at J, with 21 bases in the middle. This CDR3 is 16 amino acids long. The CDR3 bases are TGTGCCTGGAGTGTAAGATTGCTAGCGAGTTTCGGCGAGCAGTACTTC. Residues: CAWSVRLLASFGEQYF.

The chain carries TRBV13 and TRBJ1-1, with D hard to call. This CDR3 is 11 amino acids long. Germline V lookup: CDR1 PRHDT, CDR2 FYEKMQ (reference sequence). V was cut by 7 bases and J by 5 bases, with 8 bases left in between. The CDR3 here is CASKGGTEAFF. CDR3 sequence (DNA): TGTGCCAGCAAAGGCGGGACTGAAGCTTTCTTT. Supplemented by reference TRBV13 and TRBJ1-1, the full variable domain reads AAGVIQSPRHLIKEKRETATLKCYPIPRHDTVYWYQQGPGQDPQFLISFYEKMQSDKGSIPDRFSAQQFSDYHSELNMSSLELGDSALYFCASKGGTEAFFGQGTRLTVV.

There are a few counts of this clone. The chain has TRBV10-3 and TRBJ1-1; D may be TRBD1 (6 bases). The CDR3 length is 16 residues. With 2 bases removed from V and 0 bases from J, the gap between germline ends came to 13 bases. The germline V gene encodes CDR1 ENHRY and CDR2 SYGVKD. This CDR3 is CAISETLGDMNTEAFF. The CDR3 nucleotides read TGTGCCATCAGTGAGACTCTGGGGGACATGAACACTGAAGCTTTCTTT.

The rearrangement links TRBV4-2 to TRBJ1-2; no definite D call. V was cut by 1 base and J by 6 bases, with 9 bases left in between. CDR3 length: 13 residues. Per the germline V gene, CDR1 is LGHNA and CDR2 is YNFKEQ. CDR3: CASSQGGADGYTF. The CDR3 DNA reads TGTGCCAGCAGCCAAGGGGGAGCGGATGGCTACACCTTC.

The rearrangement joins TRBV5-1 to TRBJ1-6; tentatively, D is TRBD1 (5 bases). This CDR3 spans 16 amino acids. The germline gives CDR1 SGHRS, CDR2 YFSETQ. The V gene lost 3 bases and the J gene lost 5 bases, with 15 bases spanning the gap. The CDR3 coding sequence is TGCGCCAGCAGCTCCAATGGGGCAGCCCATAATTCACCCCTCCACTTT. Protein: CASSSNGAAHNSPLHF.

This chain links TRBV19 with TRBJ1-3, with D unclear. Germline values: CDR1 LNHDA, CDR2 SQIVND (reference sequence). V lost 7 bases, J lost 0 bases, and 10 bases lay in between. The CDR3 consists of 14 residues. CDR3: CASTRGGSGNTIYF. DNA for the CDR3: TGTGCCAGTACCCGAGGTGGCTCTGGAAACACCATATATTTT.

This clone showed up just a few times. The CDR3 DNA reads TGTGCCAGCGAACGTGGGGACAGCTTGAACACTGAAGCTTTCTTT. Residues: CASERGDSLNTEAFF. V is TRBV28 and J is TRBJ1-1; 7 nucleotides line up with TRBD1. The germline gives CDR1 MDHEN, CDR2 SYDVKM. V dropped 8 bases and J dropped 0; count of bases not matched to a gene: 9. The CDR3 is 15 residues long.

CDR3 nucleotides: TGTGCCAGCAGTTACTCGATCGGGGGGGAGCACTACGAGCAGTACTTC. This gives the protein CASSYSIGGEHYEQYF. The V call is TRBV6-5, the J call TRBJ2-7; 8 bases match TRBD2. The CDR3 contains 16 residues. CDR1 is MNHEY and CDR2 is SVGAGI in the germline V gene. J lost 3 bases, V lost 0 bases, and 7 bases had no gene match.

The chain links TRBV7-2 to TRBJ2-1; 9 nucleotides line up with TRBD2. This CDR3 region has 15 residues. Germline CDR1 is SGHTA and CDR2 is FQGNSA. V lost 1 base to trimming and J lost 5 bases; unmatched junction nucleotides: 3. The CDR3 protein is CASSLVLAGNNEQFF. As DNA, the CDR3 is TGTGCCAGCAGCTTAGTACTAGCGGGTAACAATGAGCAGTTCTTC.

This sequence joins TRBV28 and TRBJ2-7; 7 bases map to TRBD2. Unmatched junction bases numbered 12, after V lost 6 bases and J lost 4 bases. The CDR3 runs to 15 residues. Germline-derived CDR1 and CDR2 are MDHEN and SYDVKM. The CDR3 protein is CASREGGEQSYEQYF. CDR3 nucleotides: TGTGCCAGCAGGGAGGGAGGGGAGCAAAGTTACGAGCAGTACTTC.